This T cell receptor beta chain was obtained from a study of CD8+ T cells in alopecia areata. Study context: Tofacitinib administration to treated patients was oral, at 5 to 10 mg twice daily. Study observations and caveats: The study also sequences resident alphabeta T cells of normal skin in scalp samples. A great number of expanded lesional clones endured in scalp and blood during tofacitinib.

Treatment in this sample: oral pan-JAK inhibitor, 5-10 mg twice daily. From PBMCs, CD4+ and CD8+ T cells were sorted. Trimming at V came to 3 bases and at J to 0 bases, leaving 9 bases not matched to a gene. Germline CDR1 reads SGDLS; CDR2 reads YYNGEE. The CDR3 extends over 17 amino acids. RNA was isolated and reverse transcribed to cDNA, the sequencing template. Assay used: immunoSEQ multiplex PCR; TCRdb lists only in-frame clones, some missing. The sample has 130,000 to 150,000 clones, 80% to 90% seen once. On this clone itself: No antigen is known for it.

The source of this sequence is a human donor with alopecia areata. This rearrangement joins TRBV9 to TRBJ2-5; 9 nucleotides align to TRBD2. The sample was CD8+ T cells sorted from blood, taken at week 4, from a patient treated with tofacitinib. CDR3 residues: CASSGLSGGSHQETQYF. The CDR3 DNA reads TGTGCCAGCAGCGGACTGAGCGGGGGGAGTCACCAAGAGACCCAGTACTTC.